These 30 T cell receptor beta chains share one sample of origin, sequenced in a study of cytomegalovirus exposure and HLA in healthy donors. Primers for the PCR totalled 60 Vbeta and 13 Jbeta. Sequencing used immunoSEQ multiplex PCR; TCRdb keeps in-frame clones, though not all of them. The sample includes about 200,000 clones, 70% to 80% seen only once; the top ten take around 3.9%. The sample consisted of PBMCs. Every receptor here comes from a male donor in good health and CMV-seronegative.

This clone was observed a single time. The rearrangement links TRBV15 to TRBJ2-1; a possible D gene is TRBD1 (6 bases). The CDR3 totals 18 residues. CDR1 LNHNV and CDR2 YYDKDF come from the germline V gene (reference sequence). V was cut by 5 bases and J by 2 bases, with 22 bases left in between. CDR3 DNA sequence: TGTGCCACCAGCCCACGTAAAGGACAGTCCATGCCCTACAATGAGCAGTTCTTC. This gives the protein CATSPRKGQSMPYNEQFF.

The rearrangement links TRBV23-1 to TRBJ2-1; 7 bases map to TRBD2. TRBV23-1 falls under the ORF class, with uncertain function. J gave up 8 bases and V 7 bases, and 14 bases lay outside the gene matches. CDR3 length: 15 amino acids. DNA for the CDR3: TGCGCCAGCACCCCGACTAGCAGCTCGTCGGATGAGCAGTTCTTC. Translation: CASTPTSSSSDEQFF.

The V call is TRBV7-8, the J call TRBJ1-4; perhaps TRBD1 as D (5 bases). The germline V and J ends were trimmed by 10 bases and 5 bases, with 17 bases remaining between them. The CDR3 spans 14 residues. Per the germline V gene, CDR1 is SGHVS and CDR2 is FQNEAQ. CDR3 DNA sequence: TGTGCCACCCACCCCGGGGACTTGAATGAAAAACTGTTTTTT. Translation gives CATHPGDLNEKLFF. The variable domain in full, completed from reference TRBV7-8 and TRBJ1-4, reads GAGVSQSPRYKVAKRGQDVALRCDPISGHVSLFWYQQALGQGPEFLTYFQNEAQLDKSGLPSDRFFAERPEGSVSTLKIQRTQQEDSAVYLCATHPGDLNEKLFFGSGTQLSVL.

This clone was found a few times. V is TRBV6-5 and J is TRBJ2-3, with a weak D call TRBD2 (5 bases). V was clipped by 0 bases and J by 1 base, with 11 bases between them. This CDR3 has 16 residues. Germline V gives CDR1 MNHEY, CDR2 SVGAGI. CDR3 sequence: CASSYSWISGTDTQYF. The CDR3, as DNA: TGTGCCAGCAGTTACTCGTGGATTAGCGGCACAGATACGCAGTATTTT.

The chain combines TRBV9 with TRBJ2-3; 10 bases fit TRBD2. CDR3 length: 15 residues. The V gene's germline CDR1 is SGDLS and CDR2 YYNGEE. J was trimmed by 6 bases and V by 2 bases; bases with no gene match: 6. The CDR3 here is CASSVLAGVSDTQYF. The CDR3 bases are TGTGCCAGCAGCGTTCTAGCGGGAGTCTCTGATACGCAGTATTTT.

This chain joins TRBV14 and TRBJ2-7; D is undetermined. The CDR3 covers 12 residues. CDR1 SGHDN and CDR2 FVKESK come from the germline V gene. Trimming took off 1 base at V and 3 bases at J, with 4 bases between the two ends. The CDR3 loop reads CASSQVSYEQYF. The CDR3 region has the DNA TGTGCCAGCAGCCAAGTGAGCTACGAGCAGTACTTC.

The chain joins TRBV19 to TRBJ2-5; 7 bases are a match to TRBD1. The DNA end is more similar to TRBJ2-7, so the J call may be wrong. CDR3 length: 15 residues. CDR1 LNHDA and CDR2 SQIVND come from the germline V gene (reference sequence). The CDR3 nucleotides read TGTGCCAGTAGTAGAATCCGGGACAGCTCCTACGAGCAGTACTTC. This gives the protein CASSRIRDSSYEQYF.

This CDR3 reads CSVTPRDRGAEQYF. The DNA for the CDR3 is TGCAGCGTCACCCCCAGGGACAGGGGAGCCGAGCAGTACTTC. The J gene is TRBJ2-5, the V gene TRBV29-1; 10 bases fit TRBD1. Matching the DNA end better, TRBJ2-7 makes the J call doubtful. The CDR3 consists of 14 residues. The V gene's germline CDR1 is SQVTM and CDR2 ANQGSEA.

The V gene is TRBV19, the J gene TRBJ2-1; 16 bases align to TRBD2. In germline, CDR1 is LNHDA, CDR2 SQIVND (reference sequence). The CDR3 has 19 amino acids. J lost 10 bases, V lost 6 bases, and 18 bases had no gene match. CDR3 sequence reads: CASSLPGLAGGRVRREQFF. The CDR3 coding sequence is TGTGCCAGTAGCCTACCGGGACTAGCGGGAGGGAGAGTTAGGCGGGAGCAGTTCTTC.

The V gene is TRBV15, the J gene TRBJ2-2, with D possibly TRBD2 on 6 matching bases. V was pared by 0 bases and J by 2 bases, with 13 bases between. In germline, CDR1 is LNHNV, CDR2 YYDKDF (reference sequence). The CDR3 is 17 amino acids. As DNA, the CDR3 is TGTGCCACCAGCAGAGATCGGAATAGCGGAAACACCGGGGAGCTGTTTTTT. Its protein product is CATSRDRNSGNTGELFF.

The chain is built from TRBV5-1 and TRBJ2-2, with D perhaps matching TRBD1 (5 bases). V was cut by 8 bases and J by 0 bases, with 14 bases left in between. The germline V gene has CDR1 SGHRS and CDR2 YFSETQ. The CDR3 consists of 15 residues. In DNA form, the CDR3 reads TGCGCCAGTGAGCCAGGGCTAGCGAACACCGGGGAGCTGTTTTTT. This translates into CASEPGLANTGELFF.

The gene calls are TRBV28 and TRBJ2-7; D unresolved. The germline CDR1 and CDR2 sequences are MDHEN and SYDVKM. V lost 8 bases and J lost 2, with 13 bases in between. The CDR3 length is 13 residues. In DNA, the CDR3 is TGTGCCAGCCTCGCGAATGCGGCCTACGAGCAGTACTTC. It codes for CASLANAAYEQYF. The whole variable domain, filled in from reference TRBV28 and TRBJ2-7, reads DVKVTQSSRYLVKRTGEKVFLECVQDMDHENMFWYRQDPGLGLRLIYFSYDVKMKEKGDIPEGYSVSREKKERFSLILESASTNQTSMYLCASLANAAYEQYFGPGTRLTVT.

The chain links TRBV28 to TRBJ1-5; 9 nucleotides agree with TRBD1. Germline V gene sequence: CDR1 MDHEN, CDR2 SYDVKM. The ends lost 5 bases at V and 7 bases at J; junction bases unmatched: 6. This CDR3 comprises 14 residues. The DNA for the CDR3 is TGTGCCAGCAGTCGAACAGGGGGCGGACAGCCCCAGCATTTT. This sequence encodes CASSRTGGGQPQHF.

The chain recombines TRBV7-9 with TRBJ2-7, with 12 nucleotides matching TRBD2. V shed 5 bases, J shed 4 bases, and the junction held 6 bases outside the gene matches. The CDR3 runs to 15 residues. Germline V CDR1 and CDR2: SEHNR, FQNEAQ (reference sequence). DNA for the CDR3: TGTGCCAGCAGCCGCGGGACTAGCGGGTCTTACGAGCAGTACTTC. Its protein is CASSRGTSGSYEQYF.

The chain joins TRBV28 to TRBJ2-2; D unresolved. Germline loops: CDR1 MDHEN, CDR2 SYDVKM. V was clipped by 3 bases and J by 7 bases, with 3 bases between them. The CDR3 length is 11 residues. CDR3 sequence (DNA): TGTGCCAGCAGTTTTAACGGGGAGCTGTTTTTT. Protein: CASSFNGELFF.

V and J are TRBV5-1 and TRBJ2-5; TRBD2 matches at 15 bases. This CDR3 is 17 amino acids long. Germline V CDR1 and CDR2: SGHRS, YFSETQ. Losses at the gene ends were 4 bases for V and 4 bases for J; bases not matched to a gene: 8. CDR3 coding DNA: TGCGCCAGCAGCACCGGACTAGCGGGAGGGCGAGTAGAGACCCAGTACTTC. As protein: CASSTGLAGGRVETQYF.

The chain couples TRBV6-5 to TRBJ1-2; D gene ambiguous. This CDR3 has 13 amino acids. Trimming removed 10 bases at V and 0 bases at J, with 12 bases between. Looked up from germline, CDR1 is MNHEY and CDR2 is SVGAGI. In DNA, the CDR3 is TGTGCCACCTCGGGTAGGACTAACTATGGCTACACCTTC. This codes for CATSGRTNYGYTF.

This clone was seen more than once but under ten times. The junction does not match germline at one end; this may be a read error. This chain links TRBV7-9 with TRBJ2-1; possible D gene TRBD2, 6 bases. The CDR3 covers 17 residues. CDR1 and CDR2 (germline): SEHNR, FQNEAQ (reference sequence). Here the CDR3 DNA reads TGTTCCAGCACCCACCCCCTCCTCGCGGGATCCTACAATGAGCAGTTCTTC. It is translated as CSSTHPLLAGSYNEQFF.

CDR3 residues: CASSLDLTGNTEAFF. CDR3 in DNA: TGTGCCAGCAGCTTAGATCTCACAGGGAACACTGAAGCTTTCTTT. The chain links TRBV11-3 to TRBJ1-1; a weak D match, TRBD1 (5 bases). The CDR3 has 15 amino acids. Per germline, CDR1 SGHNT and CDR2 YENEEA. Trimming stripped 0 bases from V and 1 base from J, with 9 bases between.

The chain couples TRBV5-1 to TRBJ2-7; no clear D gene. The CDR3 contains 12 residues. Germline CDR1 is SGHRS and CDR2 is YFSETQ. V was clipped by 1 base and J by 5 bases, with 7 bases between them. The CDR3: CASSLNSNEQYF. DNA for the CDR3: TGCGCCAGCAGCTTGAACTCGAACGAGCAGTACTTC.

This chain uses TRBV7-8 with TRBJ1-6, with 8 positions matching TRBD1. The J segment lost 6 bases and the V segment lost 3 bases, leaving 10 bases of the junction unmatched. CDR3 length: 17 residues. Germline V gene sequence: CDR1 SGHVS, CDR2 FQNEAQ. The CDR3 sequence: CASSFSVWTGSNSPLHF. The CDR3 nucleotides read TGTGCCAGCAGCTTCTCAGTTTGGACAGGGTCTAATTCACCCCTCCACTTT. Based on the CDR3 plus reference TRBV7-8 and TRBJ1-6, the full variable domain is GAGVSQSPRYKVAKRGQDVALRCDPISGHVSLFWYQQALGQGPEFLTYFQNEAQLDKSGLPSDRFFAERPEGSVSTLKIQRTQQEDSAVYLCASSFSVWTGSNSPLHFGNGTRLTVT.

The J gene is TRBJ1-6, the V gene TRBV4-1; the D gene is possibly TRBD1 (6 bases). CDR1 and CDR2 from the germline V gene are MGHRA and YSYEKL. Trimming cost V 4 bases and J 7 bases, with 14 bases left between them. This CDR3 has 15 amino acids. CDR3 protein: CASSLLQGTNSPLHF. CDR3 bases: TGCGCCAGCAGCCTGTTACAGGGAACAAATTCACCCCTCCACTTT.

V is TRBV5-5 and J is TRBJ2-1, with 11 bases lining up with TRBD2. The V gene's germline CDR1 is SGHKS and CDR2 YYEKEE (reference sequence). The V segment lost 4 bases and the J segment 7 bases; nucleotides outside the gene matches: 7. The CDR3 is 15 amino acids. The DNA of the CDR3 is TGTGCCAGCAGCACACTAGCGGGAGAATTGAATGAGCAGTTCTTC. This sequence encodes CASSTLAGELNEQFF.

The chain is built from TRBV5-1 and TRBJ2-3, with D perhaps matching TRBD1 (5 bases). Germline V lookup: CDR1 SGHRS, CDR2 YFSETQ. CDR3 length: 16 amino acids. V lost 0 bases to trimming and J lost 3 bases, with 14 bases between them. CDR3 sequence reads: CASSLGRATGTDTQYF. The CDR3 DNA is TGCGCCAGCAGCTTGGGCAGGGCTACAGGAACAGATACGCAGTATTTT.

The DNA of the CDR3 is TGCAGCGTTGTGAACCTACGCTCCTACGAGCAGTACTTC. Translating it yields CSVVNLRSYEQYF. V usage is TRBV29-1 and J usage is TRBJ2-7; the D is unclear. CDR3 size: 13 residues. Trimming removed 4 bases from V and 0 bases from J, with 10 bases in between. Per germline, CDR1 SQVTM and CDR2 ANQGSEA.

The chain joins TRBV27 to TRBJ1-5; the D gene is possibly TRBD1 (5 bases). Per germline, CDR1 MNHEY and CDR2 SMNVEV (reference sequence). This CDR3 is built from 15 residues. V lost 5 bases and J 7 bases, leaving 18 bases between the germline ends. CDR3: CASSPRTGVGQPQHF. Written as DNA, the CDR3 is TGTGCCAGCAGTCCGCGGACGGGGGTCGGACAGCCCCAGCATTTT.

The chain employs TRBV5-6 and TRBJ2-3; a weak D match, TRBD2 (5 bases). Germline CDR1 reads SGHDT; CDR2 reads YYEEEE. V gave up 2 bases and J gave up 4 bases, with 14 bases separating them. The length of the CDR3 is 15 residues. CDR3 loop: CASSFSSPRADTQYF. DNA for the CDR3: TGTGCCAGCAGCTTTAGTTCGCCGCGGGCAGATACGCAGTATTTT.

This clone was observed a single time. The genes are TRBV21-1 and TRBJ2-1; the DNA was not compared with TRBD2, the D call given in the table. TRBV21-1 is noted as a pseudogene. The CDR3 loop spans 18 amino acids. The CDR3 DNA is TGTGCCAGCAGCGCTTGGACTAGCGGGAGCATGTCCTACAATGAGCAGTTCTTC. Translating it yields CASSAWTSGSMSYNEQFF.

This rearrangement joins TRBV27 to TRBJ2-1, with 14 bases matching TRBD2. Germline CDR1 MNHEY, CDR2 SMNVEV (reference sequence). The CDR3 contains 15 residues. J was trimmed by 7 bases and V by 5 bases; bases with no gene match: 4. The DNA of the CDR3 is TGTGCCAGCAGTCCCGGGACTAGCGGGAGTAATGAGCAGTTCTTC. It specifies CASSPGTSGSNEQFF.

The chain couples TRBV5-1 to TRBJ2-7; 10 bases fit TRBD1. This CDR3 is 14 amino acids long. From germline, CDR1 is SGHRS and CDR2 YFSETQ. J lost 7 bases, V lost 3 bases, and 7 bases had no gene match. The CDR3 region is CASSSTGGAGEQYF. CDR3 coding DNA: TGCGCCAGCAGCTCGACAGGGGGCGCTGGAGAGCAGTACTTC.